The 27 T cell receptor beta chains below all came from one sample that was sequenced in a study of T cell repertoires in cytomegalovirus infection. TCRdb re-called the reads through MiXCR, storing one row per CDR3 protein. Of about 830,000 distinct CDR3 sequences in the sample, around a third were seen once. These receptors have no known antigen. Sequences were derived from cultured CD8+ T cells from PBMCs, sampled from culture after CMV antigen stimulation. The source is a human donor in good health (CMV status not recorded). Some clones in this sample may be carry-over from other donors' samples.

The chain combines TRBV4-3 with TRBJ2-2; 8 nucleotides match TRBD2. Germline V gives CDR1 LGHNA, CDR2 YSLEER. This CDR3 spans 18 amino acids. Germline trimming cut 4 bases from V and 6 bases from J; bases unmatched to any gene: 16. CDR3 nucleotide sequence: TGCGCCAGCAGCCGGACCAGTAGCGGGGCGACGTGGGCCGGGGAGCTGTTTTTT. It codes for CASSRTSSGATWAGELFF.

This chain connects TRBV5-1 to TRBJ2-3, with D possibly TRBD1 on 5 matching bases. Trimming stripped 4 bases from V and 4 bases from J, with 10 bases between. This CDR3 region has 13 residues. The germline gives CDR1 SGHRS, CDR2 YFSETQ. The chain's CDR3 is CASSLRVADTQYF. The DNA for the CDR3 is TGCGCCAGCAGCCTCAGGGTTGCAGATACGCAGTATTTT. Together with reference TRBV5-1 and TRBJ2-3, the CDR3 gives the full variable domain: KAGVTQTPRYLIKTRGQQVTLSCSPISGHRSVSWYQQTPGQGLQFLFEYFSETQRNKGNFPGRFSGRQFSNSRSEMNVSTLELGDSALYLCASSLRVADTQYFGPGTRLTVL.

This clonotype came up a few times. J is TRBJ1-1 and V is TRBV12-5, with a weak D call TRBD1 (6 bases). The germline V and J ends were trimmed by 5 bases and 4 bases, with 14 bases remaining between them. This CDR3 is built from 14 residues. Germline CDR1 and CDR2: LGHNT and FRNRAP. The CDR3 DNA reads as TGTGCTAGTGGTAAGGGGGGGCGATCCACTGAAGCTTTCTTT. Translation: CASGKGGRSTEAFF.

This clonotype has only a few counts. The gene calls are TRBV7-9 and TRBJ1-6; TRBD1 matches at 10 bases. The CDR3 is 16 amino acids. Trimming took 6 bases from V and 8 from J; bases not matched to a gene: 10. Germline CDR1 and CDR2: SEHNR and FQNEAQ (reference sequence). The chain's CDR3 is CASSPRGGQGYSPLHF. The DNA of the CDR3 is TGTGCCAGCAGTCCAAGGGGGGGACAGGGGTATTCACCCCTCCACTTT.

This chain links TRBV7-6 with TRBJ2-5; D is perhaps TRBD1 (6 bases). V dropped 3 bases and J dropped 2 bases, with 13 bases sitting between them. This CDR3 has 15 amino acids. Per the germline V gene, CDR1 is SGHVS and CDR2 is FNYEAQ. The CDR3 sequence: CASSFGTGLQETQYF. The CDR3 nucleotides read TGTGCCAGCAGCTTCGGAACAGGGCTACAAGAGACCCAGTACTTC.

The CDR3 DNA reads TGTGCCAGCAGTTTCGAGGGCCTCTCCTTCTATGGCTACACCTTC. Its protein is CASSFEGLSFYGYTF. This chain joins TRBV28 and TRBJ1-2; unclear D gene. The CDR3 extends over 15 amino acids. From germline, CDR1 is MDHEN and CDR2 SYDVKM. V lost 3 bases and J lost 4, with 15 bases in between.

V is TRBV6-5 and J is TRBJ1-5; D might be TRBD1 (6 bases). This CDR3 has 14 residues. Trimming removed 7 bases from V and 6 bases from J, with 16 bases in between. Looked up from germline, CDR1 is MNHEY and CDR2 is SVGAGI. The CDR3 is CASKRRGGGQPQHF. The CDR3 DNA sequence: TGTGCCAGCAAAAGGCGGGGGGGCGGTCAGCCCCAGCATTTT.

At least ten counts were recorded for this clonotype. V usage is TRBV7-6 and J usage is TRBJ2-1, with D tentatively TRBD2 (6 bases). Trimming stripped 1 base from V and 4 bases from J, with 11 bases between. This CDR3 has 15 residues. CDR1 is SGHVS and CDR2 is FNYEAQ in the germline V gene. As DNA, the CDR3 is TGTGCCAGCAGCTTAGGGGCGGGACGGTACAATGAGCAGTTCTTC. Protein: CASSLGAGRYNEQFF.

CDR3 nucleotides: TGCGCCAGCAGCCAAGACAGGGTGGTTGGGCAGTTCTTC. It encodes CASSQDRVVGQFF. This chain links TRBV4-3 with TRBJ2-1; a weak D match, TRBD1 (5 bases). The V and J ends lost 0 bases and 12 bases respectively, with 12 bases between them. Germline-derived CDR1 and CDR2 are LGHNA and YSLEER. The CDR3 totals 13 residues.

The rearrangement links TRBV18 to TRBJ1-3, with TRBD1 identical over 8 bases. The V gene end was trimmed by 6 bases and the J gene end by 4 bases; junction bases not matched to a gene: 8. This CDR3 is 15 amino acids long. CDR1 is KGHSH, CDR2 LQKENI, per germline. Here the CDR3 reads CASSPDRGLGNTIYF. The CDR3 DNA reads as TGTGCCAGCTCGCCCGACAGGGGATTAGGAAACACCATATATTTT.

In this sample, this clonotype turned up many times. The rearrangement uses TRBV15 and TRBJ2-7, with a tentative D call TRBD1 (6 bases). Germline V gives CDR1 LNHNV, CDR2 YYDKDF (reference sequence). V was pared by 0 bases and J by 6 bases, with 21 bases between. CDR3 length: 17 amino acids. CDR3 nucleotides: TGTGCCACCAGCAGAGATCCTACGGCGGGCCTCAGGGGCGAGCAGTACTTC. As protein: CATSRDPTAGLRGEQYF.

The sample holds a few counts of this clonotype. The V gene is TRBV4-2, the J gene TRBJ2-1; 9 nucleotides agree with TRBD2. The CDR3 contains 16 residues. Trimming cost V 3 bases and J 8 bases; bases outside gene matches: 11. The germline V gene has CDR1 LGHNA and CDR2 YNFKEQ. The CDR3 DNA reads TGTGCCAGCAGCCACCCGGGGACTAGCTCAAGGGATGAGCAGTTCTTC. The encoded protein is CASSHPGTSSRDEQFF.

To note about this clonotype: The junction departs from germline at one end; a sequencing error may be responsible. CDR3 loop: CAIRGIAKIIQYF. The CDR3 DNA sequence: TGTGCCATCCGTGGTATAGCCAAAATCATTCAGTACTTC. This sequence joins TRBV6-1 and TRBJ2-4, with D unclear. The CDR3 is 13 amino acids. Germline lookup yields CDR1 MNHNS and CDR2 SASEGT.

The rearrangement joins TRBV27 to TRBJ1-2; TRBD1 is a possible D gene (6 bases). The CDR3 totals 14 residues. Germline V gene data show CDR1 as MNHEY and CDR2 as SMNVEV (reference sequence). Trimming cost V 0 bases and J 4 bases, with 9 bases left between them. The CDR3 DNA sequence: TGTGCCAGCAGTTTATCCGTGGGGGCCTATGGCTACACCTTC. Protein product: CASSLSVGAYGYTF.

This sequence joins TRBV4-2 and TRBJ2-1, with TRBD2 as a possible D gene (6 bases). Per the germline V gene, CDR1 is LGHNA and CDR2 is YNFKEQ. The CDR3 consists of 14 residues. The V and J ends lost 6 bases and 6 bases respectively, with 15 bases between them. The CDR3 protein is CASRPPGLVNEQFF. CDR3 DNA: TGTGCCAGCAGACCTCCGGGACTCGTCAATGAGCAGTTCTTC.

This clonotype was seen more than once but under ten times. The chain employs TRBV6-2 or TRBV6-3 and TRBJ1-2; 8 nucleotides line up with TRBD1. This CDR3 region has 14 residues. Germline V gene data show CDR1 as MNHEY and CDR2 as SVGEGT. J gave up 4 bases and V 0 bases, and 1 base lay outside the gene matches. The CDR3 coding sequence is TGTGCCAGCAGTTACTCGGGACAGGCCTATGGCTACACCTTC. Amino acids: CASSYSGQAYGYTF.

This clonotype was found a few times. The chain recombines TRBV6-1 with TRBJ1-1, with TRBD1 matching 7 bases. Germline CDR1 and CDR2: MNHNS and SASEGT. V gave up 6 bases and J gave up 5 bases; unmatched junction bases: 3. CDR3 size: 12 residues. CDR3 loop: CASSETGTEAFF. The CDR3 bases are TGTGCCAGCAGCGAGACAGGGACTGAAGCTTTCTTT.

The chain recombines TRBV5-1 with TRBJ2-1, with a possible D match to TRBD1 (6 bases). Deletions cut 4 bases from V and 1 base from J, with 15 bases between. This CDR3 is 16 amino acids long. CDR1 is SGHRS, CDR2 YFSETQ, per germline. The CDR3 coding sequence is TGCGCCAGCAGCCTAAAACTCACAGGGTCCTACAATGAGCAGTTCTTC. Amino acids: CASSLKLTGSYNEQFF.

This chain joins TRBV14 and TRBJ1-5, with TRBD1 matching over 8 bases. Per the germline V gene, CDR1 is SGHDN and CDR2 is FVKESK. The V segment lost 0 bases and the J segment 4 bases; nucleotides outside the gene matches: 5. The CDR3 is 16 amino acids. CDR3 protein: CASSQERQGWNQPQHF. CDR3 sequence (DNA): TGTGCCAGCAGCCAAGAGAGACAGGGGTGGAATCAGCCCCAGCATTTT.

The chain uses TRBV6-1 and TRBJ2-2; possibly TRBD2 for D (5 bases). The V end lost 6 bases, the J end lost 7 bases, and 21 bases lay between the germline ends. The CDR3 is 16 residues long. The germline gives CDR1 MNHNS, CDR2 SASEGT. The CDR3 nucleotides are TGTGCCAGCAGGCAACGAGGGTCAATCAATTACGGGGAGCTGTTTTTT. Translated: CASRQRGSINYGELFF.

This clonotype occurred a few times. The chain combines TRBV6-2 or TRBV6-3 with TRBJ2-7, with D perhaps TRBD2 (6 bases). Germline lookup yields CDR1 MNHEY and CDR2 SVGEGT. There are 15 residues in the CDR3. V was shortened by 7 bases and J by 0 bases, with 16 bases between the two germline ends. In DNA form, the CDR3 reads TGTGCCAGCAAACCGGGACCCGGGAGCTCCTACGAGCAGTACGTC. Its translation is CASKPGPGSSYEQYV.

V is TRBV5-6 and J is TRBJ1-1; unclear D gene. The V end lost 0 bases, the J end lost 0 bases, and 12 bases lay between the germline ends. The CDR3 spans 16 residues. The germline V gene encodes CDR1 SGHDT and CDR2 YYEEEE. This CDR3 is CASSLAGWRMNTEAFF. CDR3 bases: TGTGCCAGCAGCTTGGCCGGGTGGCGAATGAACACTGAAGCTTTCTTT.

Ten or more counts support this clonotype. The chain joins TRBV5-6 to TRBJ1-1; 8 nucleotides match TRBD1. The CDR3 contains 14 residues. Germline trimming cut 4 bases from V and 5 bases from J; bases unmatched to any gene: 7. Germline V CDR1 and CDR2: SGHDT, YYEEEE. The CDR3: CASSDKQGGTEAFF. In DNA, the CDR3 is TGTGCCAGCAGCGACAAACAGGGGGGGACTGAAGCTTTCTTT.

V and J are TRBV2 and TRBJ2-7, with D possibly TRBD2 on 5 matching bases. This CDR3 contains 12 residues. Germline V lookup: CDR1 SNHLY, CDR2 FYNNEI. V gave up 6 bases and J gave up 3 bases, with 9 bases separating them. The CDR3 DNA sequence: TGTGCCAGCAGGGGAGCTTACTACGAGCAGTACGTC. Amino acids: CASRGAYYEQYV.

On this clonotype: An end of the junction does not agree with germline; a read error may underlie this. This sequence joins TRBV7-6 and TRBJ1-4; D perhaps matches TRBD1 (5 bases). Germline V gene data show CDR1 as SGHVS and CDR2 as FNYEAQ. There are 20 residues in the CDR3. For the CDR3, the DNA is TGTGTCAGCAGCTTAGATTTCTCGCGGACAACACCCGGGGGGGGTGAAAAACTGTTTTTT. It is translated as CVSSLDFSRTTPGGGEKLFF.

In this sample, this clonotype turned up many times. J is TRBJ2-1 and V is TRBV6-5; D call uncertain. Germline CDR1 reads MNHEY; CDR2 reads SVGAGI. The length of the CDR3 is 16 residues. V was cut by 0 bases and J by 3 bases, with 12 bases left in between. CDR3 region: CASSYSRKGNYNEQFF. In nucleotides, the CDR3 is TGTGCCAGCAGTTACTCGAGAAAGGGCAACTACAATGAGCAGTTCTTC.

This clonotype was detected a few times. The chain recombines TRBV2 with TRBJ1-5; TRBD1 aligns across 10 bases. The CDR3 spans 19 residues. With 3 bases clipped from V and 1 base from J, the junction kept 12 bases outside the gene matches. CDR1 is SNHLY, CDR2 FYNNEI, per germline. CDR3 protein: CASSDRRDRGSSSNQPQHF. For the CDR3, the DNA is TGTGCCAGCAGTGACCGCCGGGACAGGGGATCCAGCAGCAATCAGCCCCAGCATTTT.